The 28 T cell receptor beta chains listed next were all sequenced from one sample in a study of preoperative IRX-2 immunotherapy in early breast cancer (dated by TCRdb to between 2019 and 2020). The method behind the library was the immunoSEQ multiplex PCR assay. TCRdb took over this immuneACCESS table, retaining in-frame rearrangements with V and J assigned. Such tables are incomplete; in checked studies, under half of the missing clones stem from an unresolved V gene, and the remainder is unexplained. The table for this sample lists about 23,000 clones; 85% to 90% of them were counted only once. The ten top clones hold approximately 9% of the sample. In the paper's terms, the treatment or condition label means: preoperative locoregional IRX-2 cytokine immunotherapy. The material was tumor tissue, obtained after IRX-2 immunotherapy. These receptors all come from a human donor with breast cancer.

The V gene is TRBV7-2, the J gene TRBJ2-2, with D possibly being TRBD1 or TRBD2 (5 bases each). CDR1 and CDR2 (germline): SGHTA, FQGNSA. Trimming pared 3 bases from V and 2 bases from J, leaving 16 bases between. The CDR3 has 17 amino acids. As DNA, the CDR3 is TGTGCCAGCAGCTTTAAGGGGTCGGGGACCAACACCGGGGAGCTGTTTTTT. Translation: CASSFKGSGTNTGELFF.

V gene TRBV7-9 combines with J gene TRBJ1-1, with 9 bases fitting TRBD1. Germline values: CDR1 SEHNR, CDR2 FQNEAQ (reference sequence). Germline trimming cut 5 bases from V and 2 bases from J; bases unmatched to any gene: 9. The CDR3 contains 16 residues. The CDR3 DNA follows: TGTGCCAGCAGCCGGGACAGGGTGAATCCAAACACTGAAGCTTTCTTT. This gives the protein CASSRDRVNPNTEAFF. The variable domain in full, with the rest retrieved from reference TRBV7-9 and TRBJ1-1, is DTGVSQNPRHKITKRGQNVTFRCDPISEHNRLYWYRQTLGQGPEFLTYFQNEAQLEKSRLLSDRFSAERPKGSFSTLEIQRTEQGDSAMYLCASSRDRVNPNTEAFFGQGTRLTVV.

The gene calls are TRBV19 and TRBJ2-7; 10 bases align to TRBD1. The CDR3 length is 13 residues. Unmatched junction bases numbered 2, after V lost 6 bases and J lost 3 bases. Germline values: CDR1 LNHDA, CDR2 SQIVND (reference sequence). The CDR3 DNA follows: TGTGCCAGTAGCCGGGACAGGGGCTACGAGCAGTACTTC. It is translated as CASSRDRGYEQYF.

V gene TRBV11-2 combines with J gene TRBJ1-2; unclear D gene. Germline V gene sequence: CDR1 SGHAT, CDR2 FQNNGV. V lost 3 bases, J lost 7 bases, and 6 bases lay in between. The length of the CDR3 is 11 residues. This CDR3 reads CASSFRGGYTF. The CDR3 DNA reads TGTGCCAGCAGCTTCCGGGGTGGCTACACCTTC.

The chain couples TRBV5-5 to TRBJ2-1; TRBD2 aligns across 7 bases. Unmatched junction bases numbered 2, after V lost 0 bases and J lost 2 bases. Germline CDR1 SGHKS, CDR2 YYEKEE (reference sequence). CDR3 length: 15 amino acids. CDR3 sequence reads: CASSLVGGAYNEQFF. Written as DNA, the CDR3 is TGTGCCAGCAGCTTGGTGGGGGGGGCCTACAATGAGCAGTTCTTC.

The V call is TRBV6-6, the J call TRBJ1-1; D ambiguous. Germline CDR1 MNHNY, CDR2 SVGAGI (reference sequence). The CDR3 runs to 14 residues. Deletions cut 4 bases from V and 5 bases from J, with 14 bases between. Here the CDR3 reads CASSSRQEGTEAFF. As DNA, the CDR3 is TGTGCCAGCAGTTCCCGCCAGGAAGGTACTGAAGCTTTCTTT.

The chain recombines TRBV27 with TRBJ2-7, with D perhaps assigned TRBD1 or TRBD2 (6 bases each). The germline V and J ends were trimmed by 2 bases and 4 bases, with 18 bases remaining between them. The CDR3 has 16 residues. Germline CDR1 MNHEY, CDR2 SMNVEV (reference sequence). The CDR3: CASSLEGGGMGYEQYF. For the CDR3, the DNA is TGTGCCAGCAGTTTAGAGGGGGGCGGGATGGGTTACGAGCAGTACTTC.

V and J are TRBV27 and TRBJ2-2, with TRBD1 matching 7 bases. The CDR3 contains 15 residues. Per germline, CDR1 MNHEY and CDR2 SMNVEV (reference sequence). After removal of 10 bases from V and 0 bases from J, the junction contained 8 bases not matched to a gene. The CDR3 nucleotides are TGTGCCACCTCAGGGGGAGCGGCGAACACCGGGGAGCTGTTTTTT. Its translation is CATSGGAANTGELFF.

The chain links TRBV18 to TRBJ2-3; TRBD2 aligns across 9 bases. The germline V gene has CDR1 KGHSH and CDR2 LQKENI. The CDR3 is 15 amino acids. V was pared by 3 bases and J by 1 base, with 2 bases of the junction left unmatched. In nucleotides, the CDR3 is TGTGCCAGCTCACCTTGGACTAGCGGCACAGATACGCAGTATTTT. Translating it yields CASSPWTSGTDTQYF. The full variable domain, completed using reference TRBV18 and TRBJ2-3, is NAGVMQNPRHLVRRRGQEARLRCSPMKGHSHVYWYRQLPEEGLKFMVYLQKENIIDESGMPKERFSAEFPKEGPSILRIQQVVRGDSAAYFCASSPWTSGTDTQYFGPGTRLTVL.

This chain joins TRBV7-8 and TRBJ1-2; tentatively, D is TRBD1 (6 bases). The CDR3 extends over 17 amino acids. V was shortened by 5 bases and J by 0 bases, with 19 bases between the two germline ends. Germline V gene data show CDR1 as SGHVS and CDR2 as FQNEAQ. The CDR3 nucleotides are TGTGCCAGCAGCCATCGGGGAACAGGGATAACTAACTATGGCTACACCTTC. It translates to CASSHRGTGITNYGYTF.

The V call is TRBV27, the J call TRBJ1-1; D call uncertain. The CDR3 has 13 residues. The germline gives CDR1 MNHEY, CDR2 SMNVEV (reference sequence). The V and J ends lost 3 bases and 6 bases respectively, with 11 bases between them. The CDR3 here is CASSFGSRAEAFF. In DNA form, the CDR3 reads TGTGCCAGCAGTTTTGGGTCGCGGGCTGAAGCTTTCTTT.

The chain joins TRBV28 to TRBJ2-1; weak D call: TRBD1 (6 bases). Looked up from germline, CDR1 is MDHEN and CDR2 is SYDVKM. The V end lost 8 bases, the J end lost 10 bases, and 15 bases lay between the germline ends. The CDR3 covers 12 residues. CDR3 region: CASQSNRDEQFF. Written as DNA, the CDR3 is TGTGCCAGCCAATCAAACAGGGACGAGCAGTTCTTC.

The genes are TRBV5-6 and TRBJ2-7; no firm D call. With 4 bases removed from V and 0 bases from J, the gap between germline ends came to 5 bases. This CDR3 has 12 amino acids. CDR1 is SGHDT and CDR2 is YYEEEE in the germline V gene. The CDR3 DNA follows: TGTGCCAGCAGCCCGAACTCCTACGAGCAGTACTTC. Translated: CASSPNSYEQYF.

This chain joins TRBV28 and TRBJ1-5, with D possibly being TRBD1 (5 bases). V lost 1 base, J lost 7 bases, and 8 bases lay in between. The CDR3 runs to 13 residues. The V gene's germline CDR1 is MDHEN and CDR2 SYDVKM. In DNA form, the CDR3 reads TGTGCCAGCAGTTTATTGGGGGGACAGCCCCAGCATTTT. It is translated as CASSLLGGQPQHF. The full variable domain, its missing parts supplied by reference TRBV28 and TRBJ1-5, is DVKVTQSSRYLVKRTGEKVFLECVQDMDHENMFWYRQDPGLGLRLIYFSYDVKMKEKGDIPEGYSVSREKKERFSLILESASTNQTSMYLCASSLLGGQPQHFGDGTRLSIL.

The rearrangement joins TRBV7-2 to TRBJ2-1; 8 bases align to TRBD2. V dropped 5 bases and J dropped 6; count of bases not matched to a gene: 9. This CDR3 is built from 15 residues. Germline assignment: CDR1 SGHTA and CDR2 FQGNSA. The CDR3 is CASSPMAGGFNEQFF. The DNA for the CDR3 is TGTGCCAGCAGCCCAATGGCGGGGGGTTTCAATGAGCAGTTCTTC.

The CDR3 DNA follows: TGTGCCAGCAAAAGGACAGGGACCTACGAGCAGTACTTC. This encodes CASKRTGTYEQYF. The gene calls are TRBV27 and TRBJ2-7; 8 nucleotides line up with TRBD1. CDR3 length: 13 residues. Trimming removed 7 bases from V and 2 bases from J; junction bases left unmatched: 4. Germline V gives CDR1 MNHEY, CDR2 SMNVEV (reference sequence).

The CDR3 bases are TGTGCCAGCAGTGAGGGACAACGGAAGGCACTGTTTTTT. Its translation: CASSEGQRKALFF. The chain combines TRBV28 with TRBJ1-4; D is possibly TRBD1 (6 bases). CDR3 length: 13 residues. Trimming took 5 bases from V and 13 from J, leaving 17 bases between them. From germline, CDR1 is MDHEN and CDR2 SYDVKM. Full variable domain (rest looked up from reference TRBV28 and TRBJ1-4): DVKVTQSSRYLVKRTGEKVFLECVQDMDHENMFWYRQDPGLGLRLIYFSYDVKMKEKGDIPEGYSVSREKKERFSLILESASTNQTSMYLCASSEGQRKALFFGSGTQLSVL.

This chain links TRBV6-5 with TRBJ2-1; 9 nucleotides align to TRBD2. The length of the CDR3 is 12 residues. Germline assignment: CDR1 MNHEY and CDR2 SVGAGI. CDR3 sequence reads: CSCGRASHEQFF. The CDR3 bases are TGTTCCTGCGGGAGGGCCAGCCATGAGCAGTTCTTC.

This chain links TRBV21-1 with TRBJ2-7; TRBD2 is taken as the D call from the table, unchecked against the DNA. TRBV21-1 constitutes a pseudogene. The CDR3 consists of 15 residues. CDR3 in amino acids: CASSKPGTSGYEQYF. For the CDR3, the DNA is TGTGCCAGCAGCAAACCCGGGACTAGCGGTTACGAGCAGTACTTC.

V gene TRBV25-1 combines with J gene TRBJ2-5; D is possibly TRBD1 or TRBD2 (5 bases each). The V gene lost 4 bases and the J gene lost 3 bases, with 12 bases spanning the gap. Germline loops: CDR1 MGHDK, CDR2 SYGVNS. The CDR3 extends over 14 amino acids. CDR3 residues: CASSVSGAKETQYF. The CDR3 coding sequence is TGTGCCAGCAGTGTATCCGGGGCCAAAGAGACCCAGTACTTC.

The V gene is TRBV25-1, the J gene TRBJ1-1; a weak D match, TRBD1 (6 bases). Germline V lookup: CDR1 MGHDK, CDR2 SYGVNS. Trimming took 8 bases from V and 4 from J, leaving 14 bases between them. The CDR3 has 13 amino acids. CDR3 loop: CASRTTGSTEAFF. The CDR3 nucleotides are TGTGCCAGCCGAACTACAGGGTCCACTGAAGCTTTCTTT.

The chain has TRBV7-9 and TRBJ1-5; D gene ambiguous. CDR1 and CDR2 (germline): SEHNR, FQNEAQ (reference sequence). This CDR3 contains 14 residues. V gave up 5 bases and J gave up 0 bases, with 8 bases separating them. DNA of the CDR3: TGTGCCAGCAGCCCGACCTATAGCAATCAGCCCCAGCATTTT. Encoded protein: CASSPTYSNQPQHF. The full variable domain, completed using reference TRBV7-9 and TRBJ1-5, is DTGVSQNPRHKITKRGQNVTFRCDPISEHNRLYWYRQTLGQGPEFLTYFQNEAQLEKSRLLSDRFSAERPKGSFSTLEIQRTEQGDSAMYLCASSPTYSNQPQHFGDGTRLSIL.

This clone was counted once. This chain uses TRBV7-8 with TRBJ2-4, with D perhaps TRBD2 (5 bases). Trimming stripped 3 bases from V and 7 bases from J, with 22 bases between. Germline V gene data show CDR1 as SGHVS and CDR2 as FQNEAQ. The CDR3 contains 17 residues. The CDR3 DNA reads TGTGCCAGCAGCTTCACTATAATTGACGCGGGCAGTAACATTCAGTACTTC. Translating it yields CASSFTIIDAGSNIQYF. The full variable domain, its missing parts supplied by reference TRBV7-8 and TRBJ2-4, is GAGVSQSPRYKVAKRGQDVALRCDPISGHVSLFWYQQALGQGPEFLTYFQNEAQLDKSGLPSDRFFAERPEGSVSTLKIQRTQQEDSAVYLCASSFTIIDAGSNIQYFGAGTRLSVL.

The gene calls are TRBV5-6 and TRBJ2-7; no firm D call. The ends were cut back, 4 bases at V and 0 bases at J, with 11 bases in the middle. Germline CDR1 is SGHDT and CDR2 is YYEEEE. There are 14 residues in the CDR3. Written as DNA, the CDR3 is TGTGCCAGCAGCCCCTGGGGAAGCTCCTACGAGCAGTACTTC. Its protein is CASSPWGSSYEQYF.

The rearrangement links TRBV6-6 to TRBJ1-1, with no clear D. The CDR3 sequence is 12 residues long. Trimming pared 9 bases from V and 3 bases from J, leaving 11 bases between. Per the germline V gene, CDR1 is MNHNY and CDR2 is SVGAGI (reference sequence). This CDR3 reads CASLRADTEAFF. The CDR3 bases are TGTGCCAGTCTGAGGGCGGACACTGAAGCTTTCTTT.

The chain combines TRBV9 with TRBJ1-2, with D possibly TRBD1 on 5 matching bases. V lost 0 bases and J 8 bases, leaving 11 bases between the germline ends. This CDR3 contains 13 residues. Germline V gene sequence: CDR1 SGDLS, CDR2 YYNGEE. The CDR3 coding sequence is TGTGCCAGCAGCGTAGTGCAGGGCGGCGGCTACACCTTC. This gives the protein CASSVVQGGGYTF.

V is TRBV18 and J is TRBJ2-3, with no clear D. V dropped 6 bases and J dropped 0 bases, with 19 bases sitting between them. CDR3 length equals 17 residues. Germline assignment: CDR1 KGHSH and CDR2 LQKENI. The CDR3 here is CASSLTIQQTSTDTQYF. As DNA, the CDR3 is TGTGCCAGCTCCCTTACGATACAGCAGACTAGCACAGATACGCAGTATTTT.

This clone was observed a few times. The chain recombines TRBV7-7 with TRBJ2-7; D not certain. This CDR3 spans 13 amino acids. Germline CDR1 reads SSHAT; CDR2 reads FNYEAQ (reference sequence). Trimming left V 0 bases short and J 5 bases short, with 8 bases between. The CDR3, as DNA: TGTGCCAGCAGCTTAGCGCAAGGTCACGAGCAGTACTTC. Protein product: CASSLAQGHEQYF.